A single sample is the source of the 8 T cell receptor beta chains below, sequenced in a study of T cell responses to AZD1222 COVID-19 vaccine. The assay was immunoSEQ multiplex PCR, and TCRdb's table has in-frame clones only and misses some. The table records 75,000 to 100,000 clones, around 88% of them present only once. The material sequenced was peripheral blood, taken on day 0 of MenACWY control vaccination. These receptors were taken from an adult in good health.

This sequence joins TRBV28 and TRBJ2-1; 7 positions match TRBD1. The length of the CDR3 is 15 residues. Germline CDR1 is MDHEN and CDR2 is SYDVKM. With 6 bases clipped from V and 6 bases from J, the junction kept 11 bases outside the gene matches. The CDR3 DNA reads TGTGCCAGCAGGACTCCGGGACAGAGCGGCAATGAGCAGTTCTTC. It translates to CASRTPGQSGNEQFF.

This chain uses TRBV4-3 with TRBJ1-6; D is unclear. Trimming removed 1 base at V and 11 bases at J, with 18 bases between. Germline V lookup: CDR1 LGHNA, CDR2 YSLEER. The CDR3 has 16 amino acids. The CDR3, as DNA: TGCGCCAGCAGCCAAGTTAAGGAGATTCCCTCGCCACCCCTCCACTTT. Its translation is CASSQVKEIPSPPLHF.

The chain employs TRBV2 and TRBJ2-7, with 8 nucleotides matching TRBD2. The CDR3 is 14 amino acids. The V gene's germline CDR1 is SNHLY and CDR2 FYNNEI. V was clipped by 7 bases and J by 2 bases; unmatched bases: 7. The CDR3 region is CASNAGGPTYEQYF. For the CDR3, the DNA is TGTGCCAGCAACGCGGGGGGCCCAACCTACGAGCAGTACTTC.

The chain recombines TRBV5-5 with TRBJ1-2; the match to TRBD1 covers 9 bases. The junction had 16 bases not matched to a gene; V was cut back by 0 bases and J by 1 base. Germline V gene sequence: CDR1 SGHKS, CDR2 YYEKEE (reference sequence). CDR3 size: 20 residues. This CDR3 is CASSLASGPGQGFGNYGYTF. The CDR3 region has the DNA TGTGCCAGCAGCTTGGCCAGCGGCCCGGGACAGGGATTCGGTAACTATGGCTACACCTTC.

The chain is built from TRBV28 and TRBJ2-1; D could derive from TRBD1 or TRBD2 (5 bases each). The CDR3 has 15 residues. V lost 2 bases, J lost 8 bases, and 16 bases lay in between. The germline gives CDR1 MDHEN, CDR2 SYDVKM. CDR3 region: CASSLTGPLMDEQFF. The CDR3 nucleotides are TGTGCCAGCAGTTTAACGGGACCCCTTATGGATGAGCAGTTCTTC.

This chain joins TRBV25-1 and TRBJ1-5; 7 bases map to TRBD1. The CDR3 length is 14 residues. V lost 4 bases and J lost 2; bases outside the gene matches: 2. Germline loops: CDR1 MGHDK, CDR2 SYGVNS. The CDR3: CASSGTGGNQPQHF. CDR3 bases: TGTGCCAGCAGTGGGACAGGAGGCAATCAGCCCCAGCATTTT.

The chain uses TRBV6-1 and TRBJ1-5, with 9 bases matching TRBD1. In germline, CDR1 is MNHNS, CDR2 SASEGT. This CDR3 is 18 amino acids long. V gave up 2 bases and J gave up 3 bases; unmatched junction bases: 11. This chain's CDR3 is CASSEWGGDRVYNQPQHF. The DNA for the CDR3 is TGTGCCAGCAGTGAATGGGGTGGGGACAGGGTTTACAATCAGCCCCAGCATTTT.

This clone was recorded a few times. Other DNA sequences in this specimen translate into the identical CDR3. V is TRBV28 and J is TRBJ2-7, with D tentatively TRBD1 (5 bases). Deletions cut 7 bases from V and 2 bases from J, with 12 bases between. CDR3 length: 13 amino acids. Germline CDR1 reads MDHEN; CDR2 reads SYDVKM. The CDR3 DNA sequence: TGTGCCAGCAACCCTCAGGGAACCTACGAGCAGTACTTC. Its protein product is CASNPQGTYEQYF.